This T cell receptor (beta chain) was sequenced during a study of T cells in Graves' hyperthyroidism and ophthalmopathy. Study-wide results and caveats: Most clonotypes that expanded in the thyroid above 0.001 also showed up in blood. The model made its ophthalmopathy prediction, and onset followed a median around six months later.

It was considered stable Graves' hyperthyroidism when ophthalmopathy did not progress within 18 months. For this clonotype: The antigen is not known.

Template material for amplifying TCR beta CDR3 regions consisted of RNA transcripts. A set of HTBI primers served as the primers for a first-round RT-PCR of the TCR CDR3. Each CDR3 protein gets one entry after TCRdb re-called the multiplex PCR reads with MiXCR. The table has approximately 640,000 distinct CDR3 sequences, about 18% seen once; the top ten hold 15%. Sequencing was done on a sample of blood. The clonotype comes from a man in his fifties or sixties with Graves' hyperthyroidism.

CDR3 DNA sequence: TGCAGTGCATCAAATTGGACAGGGGTTGTCTATGGCTACACCTTC. Translated: CSASNWTGVVYGYTF. The V gene is TRBV20-1, the J gene TRBJ1-2; TRBD1 matches 9 bases. The germline V gene encodes CDR1 DFQATT and CDR2 SNEGSKA (reference sequence). The CDR3 covers 15 residues. The ends lost 6 bases at V and 4 bases at J; junction bases unmatched: 12.